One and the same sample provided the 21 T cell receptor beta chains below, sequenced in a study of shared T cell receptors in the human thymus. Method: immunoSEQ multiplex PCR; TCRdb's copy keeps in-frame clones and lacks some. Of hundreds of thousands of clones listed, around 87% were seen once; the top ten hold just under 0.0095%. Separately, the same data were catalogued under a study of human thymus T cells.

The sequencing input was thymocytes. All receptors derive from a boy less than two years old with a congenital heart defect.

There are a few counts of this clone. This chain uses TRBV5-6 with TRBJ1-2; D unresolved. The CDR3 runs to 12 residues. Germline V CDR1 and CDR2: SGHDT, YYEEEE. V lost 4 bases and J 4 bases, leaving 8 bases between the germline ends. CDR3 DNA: TGTGCCAGCAGCACTAAACCCTATGGCTACACCTTC. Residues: CASSTKPYGYTF.

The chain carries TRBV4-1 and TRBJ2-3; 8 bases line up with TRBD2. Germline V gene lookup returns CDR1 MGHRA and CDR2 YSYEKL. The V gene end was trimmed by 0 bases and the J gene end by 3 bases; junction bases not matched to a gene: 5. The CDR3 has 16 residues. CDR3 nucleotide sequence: TGCGCCAGCAGCCAAGATGTGCGACTAGCGACAGATACGCAGTATTTT. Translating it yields CASSQDVRLATDTQYF.

CDR3: CASSTTSRGEETQYF. The DNA for the CDR3 is TGTGCCAGCAGCACTACTAGTCGCGGGGAAGAGACCCAGTACTTC. The genes are TRBV5-4 and TRBJ2-5; TRBD2 is a possible D gene (6 bases). The germline V and J ends were trimmed by 4 bases and 3 bases, with 16 bases remaining between them. The CDR3 contains 15 residues. Germline-derived CDR1 and CDR2 are SGHNT and YYREEE (reference sequence).

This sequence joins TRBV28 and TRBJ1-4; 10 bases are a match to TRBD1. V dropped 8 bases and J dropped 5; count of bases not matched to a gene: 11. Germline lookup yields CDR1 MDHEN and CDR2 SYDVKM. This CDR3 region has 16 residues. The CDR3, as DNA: TGTGCCAGCCACGAACCGGTGGGACAGGGGAATGAAAAACTGTTTTTT. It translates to CASHEPVGQGNEKLFF.

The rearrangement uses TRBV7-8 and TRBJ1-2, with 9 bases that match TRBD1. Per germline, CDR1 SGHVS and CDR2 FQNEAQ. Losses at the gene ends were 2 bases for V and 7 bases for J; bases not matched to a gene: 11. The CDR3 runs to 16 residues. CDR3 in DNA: TGTGCCAGCAGCTTATTTGCGGGACAGGGTGAACGTGGCTACACCTTC. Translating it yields CASSLFAGQGERGYTF.

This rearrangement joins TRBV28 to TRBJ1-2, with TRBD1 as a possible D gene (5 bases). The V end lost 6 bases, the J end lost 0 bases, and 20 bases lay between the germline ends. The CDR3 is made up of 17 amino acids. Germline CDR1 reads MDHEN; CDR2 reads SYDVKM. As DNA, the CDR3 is TGTGCCAGCAGCCCTCCGGGGGGAGCCCCATCTAACTATGGCTACACCTTC. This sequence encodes CASSPPGGAPSNYGYTF.

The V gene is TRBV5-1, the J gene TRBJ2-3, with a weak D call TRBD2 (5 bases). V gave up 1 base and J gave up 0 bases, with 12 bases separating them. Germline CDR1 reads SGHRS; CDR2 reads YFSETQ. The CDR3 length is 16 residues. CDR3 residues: CASSLLVRTSTDTQYF. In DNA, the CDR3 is TGCGCCAGCAGCTTGTTAGTCAGGACTAGCACAGATACGCAGTATTTT.

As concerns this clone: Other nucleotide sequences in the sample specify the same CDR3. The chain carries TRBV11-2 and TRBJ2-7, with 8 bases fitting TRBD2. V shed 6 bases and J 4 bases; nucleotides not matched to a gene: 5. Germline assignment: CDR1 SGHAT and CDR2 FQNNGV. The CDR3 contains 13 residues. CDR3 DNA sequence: TGTGCCAGCAGTTCTACTAGCGGATACGAGCAGTACTTC. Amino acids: CASSSTSGYEQYF.

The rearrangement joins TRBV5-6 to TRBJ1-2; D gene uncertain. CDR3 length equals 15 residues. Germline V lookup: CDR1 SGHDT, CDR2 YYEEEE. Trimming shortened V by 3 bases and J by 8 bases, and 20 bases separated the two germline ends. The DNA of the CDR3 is TGTGCCAGCAGCTGTGAGGGCTTCGTATCGGAGGGCTACACCTTC. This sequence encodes CASSCEGFVSEGYTF.

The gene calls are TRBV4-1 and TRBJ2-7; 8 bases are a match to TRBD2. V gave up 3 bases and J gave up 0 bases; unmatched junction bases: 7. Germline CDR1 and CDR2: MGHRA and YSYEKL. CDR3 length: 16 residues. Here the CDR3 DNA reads TGCGCCAGCAGCCACCAACTAGCGGCGAGCTCCTACGAGCAGTACTTC. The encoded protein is CASSHQLAASSYEQYF.

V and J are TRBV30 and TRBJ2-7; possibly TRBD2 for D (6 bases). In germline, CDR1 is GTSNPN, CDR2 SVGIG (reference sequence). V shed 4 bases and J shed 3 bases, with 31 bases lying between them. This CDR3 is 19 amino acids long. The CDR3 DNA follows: TGTGCCTGGACAAACCCGCGGGAACTGGTCTGGGGAACGGTCTACGAGCAGTACTTC. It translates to CAWTNPRELVWGTVYEQYF. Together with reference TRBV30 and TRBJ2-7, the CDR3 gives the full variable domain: SQTIHQWPATLVQPVGSPLSLECTVEGTSNPNLYWYRQAAGRGLQLLFYSVGIGQISSEVPQNLSASRPQDRQFILSSKKLLLSDSGFYLCAWTNPRELVWGTVYEQYFGPGTRLTVT.

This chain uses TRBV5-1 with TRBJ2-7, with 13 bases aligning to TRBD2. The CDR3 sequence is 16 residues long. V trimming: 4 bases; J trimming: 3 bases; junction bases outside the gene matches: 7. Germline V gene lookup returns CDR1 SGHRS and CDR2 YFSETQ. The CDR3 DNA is TGCGCCAGCAGCCCGCGGACTAGCGGGAGAGTCTACGAGCAGTACTTC. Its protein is CASSPRTSGRVYEQYF.

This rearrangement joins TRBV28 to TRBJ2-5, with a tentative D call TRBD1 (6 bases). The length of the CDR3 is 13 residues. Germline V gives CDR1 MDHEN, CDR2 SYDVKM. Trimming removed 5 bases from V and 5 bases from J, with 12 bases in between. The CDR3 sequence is CASSPPRGETQYF. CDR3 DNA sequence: TGTGCCAGCAGTCCTCCTAGGGGGGAGACCCAGTACTTC.

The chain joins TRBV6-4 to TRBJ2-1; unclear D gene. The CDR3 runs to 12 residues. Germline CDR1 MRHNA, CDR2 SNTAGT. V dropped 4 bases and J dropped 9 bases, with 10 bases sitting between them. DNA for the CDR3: TGTGCCAGCAGTGTCGGTTTTCCTGAGCAGTTCTTC. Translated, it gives CASSVGFPEQFF.

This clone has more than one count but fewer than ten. CDR3 DNA: TGTGCCAGTTCGACCGGTCGCTGGGGGGAGAGGGAGCAGTACTTC. Translating it yields CASSTGRWGEREQYF. The V gene is TRBV19, the J gene TRBJ2-7, with D perhaps TRBD2 (6 bases). V lost 8 bases to trimming and J lost 7 bases, with 24 bases between them. Germline lookup yields CDR1 LNHDA and CDR2 SQIVND (reference sequence). The CDR3 runs 15 residues.

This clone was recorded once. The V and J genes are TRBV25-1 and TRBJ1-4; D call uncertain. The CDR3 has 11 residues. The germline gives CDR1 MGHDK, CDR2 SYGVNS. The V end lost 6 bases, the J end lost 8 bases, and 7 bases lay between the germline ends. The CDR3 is CASRVGEKLFF. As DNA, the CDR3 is TGTGCCAGCAGGGTCGGGGAAAAACTGTTTTTT.

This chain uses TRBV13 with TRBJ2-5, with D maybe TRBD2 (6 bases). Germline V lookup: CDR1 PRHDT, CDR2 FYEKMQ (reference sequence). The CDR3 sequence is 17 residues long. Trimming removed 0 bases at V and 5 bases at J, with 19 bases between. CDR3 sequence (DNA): TGTGCCAGCAGCTTAGGTCAACGGGAGAGGAGTAGGGAGACCCAGTACTTC. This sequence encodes CASSLGQRERSRETQYF.

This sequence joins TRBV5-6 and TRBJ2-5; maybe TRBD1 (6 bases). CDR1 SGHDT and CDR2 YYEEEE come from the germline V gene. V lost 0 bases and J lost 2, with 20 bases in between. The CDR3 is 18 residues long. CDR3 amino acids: CASSLDTGSPRGQETQYF. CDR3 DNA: TGTGCCAGCAGCTTGGACACCGGGTCGCCTAGGGGGCAAGAGACCCAGTACTTC. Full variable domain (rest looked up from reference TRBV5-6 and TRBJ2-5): DAGVTQSPTHLIKTRGQQVTLRCSPKSGHDTVSWYQQALGQGPQFIFQYYEEEERQRGNFPDRFSGHQFPNYSSELNVNALLLGDSALYLCASSLDTGSPRGQETQYFGPGTRLLVL.

CDR3 DNA: TGTGCCAGCAGTAACGGGACTAGCGGGAGGGATACGCAGTATTTT. This translates into CASSNGTSGRDTQYF. The rearrangement links TRBV28 to TRBJ2-3; 15 bases are a match to TRBD2. The CDR3 sequence is 15 residues long. The germline CDR1 and CDR2 sequences are MDHEN and SYDVKM. Unmatched junction bases numbered 3, after V lost 5 bases and J lost 6 bases.

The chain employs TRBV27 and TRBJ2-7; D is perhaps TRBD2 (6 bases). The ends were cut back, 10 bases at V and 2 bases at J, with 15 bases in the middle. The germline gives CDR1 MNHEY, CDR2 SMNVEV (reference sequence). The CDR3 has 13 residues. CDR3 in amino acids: CATRTTRPYEQYF. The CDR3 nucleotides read TGTGCCACTCGGACTACCCGACCCTACGAGCAGTACTTC.

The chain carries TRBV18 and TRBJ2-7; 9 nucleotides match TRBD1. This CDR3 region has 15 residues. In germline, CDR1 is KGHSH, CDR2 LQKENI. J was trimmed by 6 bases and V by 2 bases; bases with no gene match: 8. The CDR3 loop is CASSPVWGQGTEQYF. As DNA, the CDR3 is TGTGCCAGCTCACCAGTGTGGGGACAGGGAACCGAGCAGTACTTC.